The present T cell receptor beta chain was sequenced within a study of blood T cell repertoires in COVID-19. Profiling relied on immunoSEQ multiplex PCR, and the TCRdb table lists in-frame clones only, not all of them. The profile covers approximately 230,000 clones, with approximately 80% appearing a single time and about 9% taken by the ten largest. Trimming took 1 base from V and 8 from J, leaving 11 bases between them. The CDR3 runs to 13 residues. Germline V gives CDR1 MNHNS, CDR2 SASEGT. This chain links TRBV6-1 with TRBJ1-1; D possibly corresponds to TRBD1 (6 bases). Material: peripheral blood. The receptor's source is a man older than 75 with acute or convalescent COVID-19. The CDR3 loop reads CASSEGGGTEAFF. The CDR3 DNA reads TGTGCCAGCAGTGAAGGGGGGGGGACAGAAGCTTTCTTT.